A selection of T cell receptor beta chains follows, all from one sample in a study of shared clonotypes between healthy human individuals. Assay used: immunoSEQ multiplex PCR; TCRdb lists only in-frame clones, some missing. The profile shows hundreds of thousands of clones, 92% of them singletons. The sample comprised naive CD8+ T cells sorted from blood. These receptor sequences come from a young man in good health. Each CDR3 is given with its conserved first and last residue. Each record gives: clone size, D gene, V gene, J gene, CDR3 length, CDR3 protein, CDR3 DNA. D genes are given only for firm matches. Size values are once, few and many counts, or a class for expanded clones, and some rows have none.

clone_size: NA; d_call: NA; v_call: TRBV6-6; j_call: TRBJ2-1; cdr3_length: 16; cdr3_aa: CASSYSGRGHYNEQFF; cdr3_nt: TGTGCCAGCAGTTACTCGGGGCGGGGTCACTACAATGAGCAGTTCTTC
clone_size: NA; d_call: TRBD1; v_call: TRBV14; j_call: TRBJ2-5; cdr3_length: 15; cdr3_aa: CASSPYRGRQETQYF; cdr3_nt: TGTGCCAGCAGCCCATACAGGGGGCGCCAAGAGACCCAGTACTTC
clone_size: once; d_call: NA; v_call: TRBV27; j_call: TRBJ1-2; cdr3_length: 13; cdr3_aa: CASSLKGRDGYTF; cdr3_nt: TGTGCCAGCAGTTTAAAGGGCCGGGATGGCTACACCTTC
clone_size: NA; d_call: TRBD2; v_call: TRBV7-9; j_call: TRBJ2-7; cdr3_length: 16; cdr3_aa: CASSLGKSGRSYEQYF; cdr3_nt: TGTGCCAGCAGCTTAGGAAAAAGCGGGAGATCCTACGAGCAGTACTTC
clone_size: NA; d_call: TRBD1; v_call: TRBV25-1; j_call: TRBJ2-7; cdr3_length: 18; cdr3_aa: CASSPGTAENDHYYEQYF; cdr3_nt: TGTGCCAGCAGTCCCGGGACAGCCGAGAACGATCATTACTACGAGCAGTACTTC
clone_size: once; d_call: NA; v_call: TRBV28; j_call: TRBJ2-3; cdr3_length: 18; cdr3_aa: CASSPRVTGSPEGDTQYF; cdr3_nt: TGTGCCAGCAGTCCAAGGGTGACCGGGAGCCCGGAGGGGGATACGCAGTATTTT
clone_size: NA; d_call: NA; v_call: TRBV9; j_call: TRBJ2-7; cdr3_length: 15; cdr3_aa: CASSVDGRHTYEQYF; cdr3_nt: TGTGCCAGCAGCGTAGATGGGCGACATACCTACGAGCAGTACTTC
clone_size: NA; d_call: TRBD2; v_call: TRBV30; j_call: TRBJ2-5; cdr3_length: 15; cdr3_aa: CAWSPGLAGDETQYF; cdr3_nt: TGTGCCTGGAGCCCCGGACTAGCGGGAGACGAGACCCAGTACTTC
clone_size: NA; d_call: NA; v_call: TRBV7-3; j_call: TRBJ2-1; cdr3_length: 14; cdr3_aa: CASSLTASANEQFF; cdr3_nt: TGTGCCAGCAGCTTAACGGCTAGCGCCAATGAGCAGTTCTTC
clone_size: NA; d_call: NA; v_call: TRBV9; j_call: TRBJ1-4; cdr3_length: 14; cdr3_aa: CASSVEAGQAKLFF; cdr3_nt: TGTGCCAGCAGCGTAGAGGCGGGGCAGGCGAAACTGTTTTTT
clone_size: once; d_call: TRBD2; v_call: TRBV27; j_call: TRBJ2-7; cdr3_length: 15; cdr3_aa: CASSFLAGASYEQYF; cdr3_nt: TGTGCCAGCAGTTTCCTAGCGGGAGCCTCCTACGAGCAGTACTTC
clone_size: NA; d_call: TRBD2; v_call: TRBV27; j_call: TRBJ2-2; cdr3_length: 14; cdr3_aa: CASSGRARPGELFF; cdr3_nt: TGTGCCAGCAGCGGGAGGGCCCGTCCCGGGGAGCTGTTTTTT
clone_size: NA; d_call: TRBD1; v_call: TRBV29-1; j_call: TRBJ2-3; cdr3_length: 12; cdr3_aa: CSGQGTTDTQYF; cdr3_nt: TGCAGCGGACAGGGTACCACAGATACGCAGTATTTT
clone_size: NA; d_call: NA; v_call: TRBV11-2; j_call: TRBJ2-7; cdr3_length: 14; cdr3_aa: CASSPLGIAYEQYF; cdr3_nt: TGTGCCAGCAGCCCCCTGGGCATTGCCTACGAGCAGTACTTC
clone_size: NA; d_call: TRBD2; v_call: TRBV4-1; j_call: TRBJ2-1; cdr3_length: 12; cdr3_aa: CASSPSTSGPFF; cdr3_nt: TGCGCCAGCAGCCCTTCGACTAGCGGCCCGTTCTTC
clone_size: NA; d_call: TRBD2; v_call: TRBV28; j_call: TRBJ2-3; cdr3_length: 17; cdr3_aa: CASSRLAGEEVTDTQYF; cdr3_nt: TGTGCCAGCAGCCGACTAGCGGGAGAAGAGGTCACAGATACGCAGTATTTT